The entry that follows covers one TCR beta chain sequence. The antigen is unknown. This specimen belongs to a study of cytomegalovirus exposure and HLA in healthy donors. Study-wide context: A later analysis reported the same platform for the roughly 120 validation repertoires and the roughly 650 first-cohort repertoires. General study results and limits: Most TCR sequences were rare, but some public TCRs occurred in many donors. A subsequent analysis found that TCR clusters from the first cohort also tended to co-occur in the 120 validation repertoires, with about 94% of cluster scores above 0.

The assay was immunoSEQ multiplex PCR, and TCRdb's table has in-frame clones only and misses some. The sample includes about 120,000 clones, approximately 95% seen only once; the top ten take less than 2%. V dropped 2 bases and J dropped 1 base, with 15 bases sitting between them. Germline V lookup: CDR1 SGDLS, CDR2 YYNGEE. The CDR3 is made up of 16 amino acids. The chain uses TRBV9 and TRBJ1-1; possibly TRBD1 for D (6 bases). This TCR derives from a young man in good health and CMV-seronegative. Material: PBMCs. CDR3 region: CASSVSGGQGNTEAFF. DNA of the CDR3: TGTGCCAGCAGCGTTTCCGGGGGGCAGGGGAACACTGAAGCTTTCTTT.